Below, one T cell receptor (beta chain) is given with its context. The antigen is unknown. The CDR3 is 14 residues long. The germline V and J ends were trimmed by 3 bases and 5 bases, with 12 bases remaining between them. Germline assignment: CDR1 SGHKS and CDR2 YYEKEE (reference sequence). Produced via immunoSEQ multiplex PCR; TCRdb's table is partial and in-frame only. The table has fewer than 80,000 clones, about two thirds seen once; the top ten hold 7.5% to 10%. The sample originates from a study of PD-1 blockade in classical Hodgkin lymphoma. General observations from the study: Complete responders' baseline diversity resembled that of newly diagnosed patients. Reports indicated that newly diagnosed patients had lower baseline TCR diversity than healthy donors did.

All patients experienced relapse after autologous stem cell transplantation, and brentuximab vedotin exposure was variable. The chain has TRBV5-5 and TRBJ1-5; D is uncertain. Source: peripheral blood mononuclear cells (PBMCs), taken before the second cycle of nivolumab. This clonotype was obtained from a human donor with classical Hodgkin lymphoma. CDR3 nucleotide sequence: TGTGCCAGCAGCTCCCTCCCCGAGGATCAGCCCCAGCATTTT. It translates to CASSSLPEDQPQHF.